A selection of T cell receptor beta chains follows, all from one sample in a study of T-cell memory formation after mild COVID-19. TCRdb reprocessed the 5' RACE reads via MiXCR and lists one record per CDR3 protein. The profile covers under 200,000 distinct CDR3 sequences, with 10% to 15% appearing a single time and about 3.3% taken by the ten largest. Source material: PBMCs or a T cell subset sorted from them (not recorded which). The receptors were gathered from a man younger than 35 who had mild COVID-19 (a few samples of this study predate the infection). Cell type and time point are not known. CDR3s include the opening cysteine and the closing phenylalanine or tryptophan. The D gene is left open where the match is weak. Clone size is given for some rows only: seen once, a few or many times, or a class if the clone is expanded.

DNA	CDR3	J	V	length	D	size
TGTGCCAGCAGTGAATTGCGCGGGGGGGCAATAGATACGCAGTATTTT	CASSELRGGAIDTQYF	TRBJ2-3	TRBV2	16	TRBD2	-
TGTGCCACCAGGGGGGGCTCCTCTGTTGTGGACATTCAGTACTTC	CATRGGSSVVDIQYF	TRBJ2-4	TRBV28	15	-	few
TGTGCCAGCAGTTACCAGGTTGGGGGGAACACTGAAGCTTTCTTT	CASSYQVGGNTEAFF	TRBJ1-1	TRBV6-5	15	-	-
TGTGCCAGCAACCGACAGGGCTATGGCTACACCTTC	CASNRQGYGYTF	TRBJ1-2	TRBV7-2	12	TRBD1	few
TGCAGTGCTAGTTGGGGGGATACACGAGAAAAACTGTTTTTT	CSASWGDTREKLFF	TRBJ1-4	TRBV20-1	14	-	-
TGTGCCAGCAGTTACCGGGACGCCTCAGATACGCAGTATTTT	CASSYRDASDTQYF	TRBJ2-3	TRBV6-5	14	-	-
TGTGCCAGCTCAACAAGGACAGGGGGCGACGAGCAGTTCTTC	CASSTRTGGDEQFF	TRBJ2-1	TRBV18	14	TRBD1	-
TGTGCCAGCAGCTTAGTAGGGCTGTCTAATGAAAAACTGTTTTTT	CASSLVGLSNEKLFF	TRBJ1-4	TRBV7-2	15	-	many
TGTGCCAGCAGCTCTCAGGAGGGGAGGTCGGCGCAGTTCTTC	CASSSQEGRSAQFF	TRBJ2-1	TRBV7-2	14	-	-
TGCGCCAGCAGCCAAGGGATCATGAACACTGAAGCTTTCTTT	CASSQGIMNTEAFF	TRBJ1-1	TRBV4-3	14	-	few
TGTGCCAGCAGCCTCGAGTTGTTAGGTACTGAAGCTTTCTTT	CASSLELLGTEAFF	TRBJ1-1	TRBV11-2	14	-	-
TGTGCCAGCAGCCAAGATTCAGGGGGCGCCTCCTACGAGCAGTACTTC	CASSQDSGGASYEQYF	TRBJ2-7	TRBV3-2	16	-	few
TGCAGTGCTAGACCTATGGACCTTCGTTTCTTAACAGATACGCAGTATTTT	CSARPMDLRFLTDTQYF	TRBJ2-3	TRBV20-1	17	-	few
TGTGCCAGCAGCTGGAGACCGGGACAGGGCGATTCACCCCTCCACTTT	CASSWRPGQGDSPLHF	TRBJ1-6	TRBV5-6	16	TRBD1	-
TGTGCCATCAGCGATAGCGGGGGGACCCCAGATACGCAGTATTTT	CAISDSGGTPDTQYF	TRBJ2-3	TRBV10-3	15	TRBD2	-
TGCAGTGCTAGCGGGGCCCAGGGTCAGCCCCAGCATTTT	CSASGAQGQPQHF	TRBJ1-5	TRBV20-1	13	-	many
TGTGCCGCCCGTTCCCAAGTCTCTCAAGAGACCCAGTACTTC	CAARSQVSQETQYF	TRBJ2-5	TRBV10-3	14	-	-
TGCGCCAGCAGCCGACATCAAGTACCGGGACAGGGCTACTACGAGCAGTACTTC	CASSRHQVPGQGYYEQYF	TRBJ2-7	TRBV4-1	18	TRBD1	-
TGTGCCAGCAGTTCCCTTGGGGGGCGCGAGTACTTC	CASSSLGGREYF	TRBJ2-7	TRBV27	12	-	-
TGTGCCAGCCAGAGGGGGTCAGGAGATACGCAGTATTTT	CASQRGSGDTQYF	TRBJ2-3	TRBV25-1	13	-	-
TGTGCCAGCACAGCGGGGGGCTCCCTCAATGAGCAGTTCTTC	CASTAGGSLNEQFF	TRBJ2-1	TRBV2	14	TRBD2	few
TGTGCCAGCAGCTTCAGTGCAACTAATGAAAAACTGTTTTTT	CASSFSATNEKLFF	TRBJ1-4	TRBV7-9	14	-	few
TGCGCCAGCAGCGCTTCCGGGACAGGGGGCGAGCAGTACTTC	CASSASGTGGEQYF	TRBJ2-7	TRBV5-1	14	TRBD1	few
TGCAGTGCTGCAGGTCTCGGGACAGGGGGCCGGAGAGATACGCAGTATTTT	CSAAGLGTGGRRDTQYF	TRBJ2-3	TRBV20-1	17	TRBD1	many
TGTGCCATCAGTCAGGGGGCGGGGAGCACTGAAGCTTTCTTT	CAISQGAGSTEAFF	TRBJ1-1	TRBV10-3	14	TRBD1	-
TGTGCCAGCGGACTGGGCACAGATACGCAGTATTTT	CASGLGTDTQYF	TRBJ2-3	TRBV3-1	12	-	few
TGCGCCAGCAGTGTTGAGGGGGCCGACACTGAAGCTTTCTTT	CASSVEGADTEAFF	TRBJ1-1	TRBV5-1	14	TRBD1	-
TGTGCCAGCATCCAGGACGGGAGTTCACCCCTCCACTTT	CASIQDGSSPLHF	TRBJ1-6	TRBV12-3/TRBV12-4	13	-	-
TGTGCCAGCAGAGATCAGCGACAGGGGACAACTGAAGCTTTCTTT	CASRDQRQGTTEAFF	TRBJ1-1	TRBV6-5	15	TRBD1	few
TGCAGTGCTAGGCCCGGGACAGACCAAGAGACCCAGTACTTC	CSARPGTDQETQYF	TRBJ2-5	TRBV20-1	14	TRBD1	-
TGTGCCAGCAGTCAAAACAGGGAGACCCAGTACTTC	CASSQNRETQYF	TRBJ2-5	TRBV14	12	-	few
TGCGCCAGCAGCCAAGATCGGGACAGGCAAGAGACCCAGTACTTC	CASSQDRDRQETQYF	TRBJ2-5	TRBV4-1	15	TRBD1	-
TGTGCCAGCAGCTTAGTTGGCTGGCAGGGGGGGATCTTT	CASSLVGWQGGIF	TRBJ1-1	TRBV7-2	13	TRBD1	few
TGCAGTGCTAGGTCTTCCGGGACAGGGTCACTAGATACGCAGTATTTT	CSARSSGTGSLDTQYF	TRBJ2-3	TRBV20-1	16	TRBD1	-
TGTGCCAGCTCACCTAGCGGGGGGGAGCATGAGCAGTTCTTC	CASSPSGGEHEQFF	TRBJ2-1	TRBV18	14	TRBD2	few
TGTGCCAGCAGCCAGTACAGGGTTACCGGGGAGCTGTTTTTT	CASSQYRVTGELFF	TRBJ2-2	TRBV7-2	14	-	-
TGCGCCAGCAGCCAAGAAACGGGGAGTACTCAAGAGACCCAGTACTTC	CASSQETGSTQETQYF	TRBJ2-5	TRBV4-3	16	-	many
TGTGCCAGCAGCTGGGACAGGGGGACAAACACCGGGGAGCTGTTTTTT	CASSWDRGTNTGELFF	TRBJ2-2	TRBV5-4	16	TRBD1	few
TGTGCCAGCAGCGACTCTCTCTGGAAATGGGACCCTAGCACAGATACGCAGTATTTT	CASSDSLWKWDPSTDTQYF	TRBJ2-3	TRBV28	19	-	-
TGTGCCAGCAGCGGGATGAGGACTAGCTACACCGGGGAGCTGTTTTTT	CASSGMRTSYTGELFF	TRBJ2-2	TRBV11-2	16	TRBD2	few
TGTGCCAGCAGTCCTCAGGGAGTAGGGAACACCGGGGAGCTGTTTTTT	CASSPQGVGNTGELFF	TRBJ2-2	TRBV2	16	-	-
TGTGCCAGCAGCTTGGTTTGGTGGAACACTGAAGCTTTCTTT	CASSLVWWNTEAFF	TRBJ1-1	TRBV5-5	14	-	few
TGTGCCAGCAGCAGCCTAGCGGGGTGTTCCTACGAGCAGTACTTC	CASSSLAGCSYEQYF	TRBJ2-7	TRBV21-1	15	-	-
TGCAGCGCGGAGGCCGCTGGGACCTATGGCTACACCTTC	CSAEAAGTYGYTF	TRBJ1-2	TRBV29-1	13	-	few
TGTGCCAGCAGCCCGAGCCGGGTTCGCCAAGAGACCCAGTACTTC	CASSPSRVRQETQYF	TRBJ2-5	TRBV7-9	15	-	-
TGTGCCAGCAGCTTATTGCTGGGGGCAGAGACCCAGTACTTC	CASSLLLGAETQYF	TRBJ2-5	TRBV7-9	14	-	once
TGTGCCACCAGTGATACCATCGGGACAGTCAATGAGCAGTTCTTC	CATSDTIGTVNEQFF	TRBJ2-1	TRBV24-1	15	TRBD1	-
TGCGCCAGCAGCCAAGATGGGAGGCGGAACTACTTCAATGAGCAGTTCTTC	CASSQDGRRNYFNEQFF	TRBJ2-1	TRBV4-1	17	-	few
TGTGCCAGCAACCCTAGGGCAGGCCCCACTGAAGCTTTCTTT	CASNPRAGPTEAFF	TRBJ1-1	TRBV5-6	14	-	many
TGCGCCAGCAGCTTACGGGCTACGGCAGACGAGCAGTACTTC	CASSLRATADEQYF	TRBJ2-7	TRBV5-1	14	-	few
TGTGCCAGCAGCCAAGTTATCAAGAGGTACACCGGGGAGCTGTTTTTT	CASSQVIKRYTGELFF	TRBJ2-2	TRBV3-1	16	-	-
TGTGCCAGAGCGGGGAGTCTGAACACCGGGGAGCTGTTTTTT	CARAGSLNTGELFF	TRBJ2-2	TRBV6-2/TRBV6-3	14	TRBD2	few
TGCGCCAGCAGCTTGTTTCCCTTAGGAGGCGACGAGCAGTACTTC	CASSLFPLGGDEQYF	TRBJ2-7	TRBV5-1	15	-	-
TGTGCCAGCAGCTTACGCGAGCTGGGCAACACTGAAGCTTTCTTT	CASSLRELGNTEAFF	TRBJ1-1	TRBV7-2	15	-	-
TGTGCCAGCAGCTTAAACCTTCGCTCTGGAAACACCATATATTTT	CASSLNLRSGNTIYF	TRBJ1-3	TRBV7-9	15	-	many
TGTGCCAGCACCATTGACAGGGGTCAGCCCCAGCATTTT	CASTIDRGQPQHF	TRBJ1-5	TRBV5-4	13	TRBD1	many
TGTGCCAGCAGCCCGCGCCGGTCAGGTGAGCAGTTCTTC	CASSPRRSGEQFF	TRBJ2-1	TRBV7-2	13	-	-
TGTGCCAGCAGCTTGGATCCCCTCAGGGCCCTGGGGGGGGAGCTGTTTTTT	CASSLDPLRALGGELFF	TRBJ2-2	TRBV7-2	17	-	few
TGTGCCATCAGTGAGTCGAGAGACTCGACAGATACGCAGTATTTT	CAISESRDSTDTQYF	TRBJ2-3	TRBV10-3	15	-	few